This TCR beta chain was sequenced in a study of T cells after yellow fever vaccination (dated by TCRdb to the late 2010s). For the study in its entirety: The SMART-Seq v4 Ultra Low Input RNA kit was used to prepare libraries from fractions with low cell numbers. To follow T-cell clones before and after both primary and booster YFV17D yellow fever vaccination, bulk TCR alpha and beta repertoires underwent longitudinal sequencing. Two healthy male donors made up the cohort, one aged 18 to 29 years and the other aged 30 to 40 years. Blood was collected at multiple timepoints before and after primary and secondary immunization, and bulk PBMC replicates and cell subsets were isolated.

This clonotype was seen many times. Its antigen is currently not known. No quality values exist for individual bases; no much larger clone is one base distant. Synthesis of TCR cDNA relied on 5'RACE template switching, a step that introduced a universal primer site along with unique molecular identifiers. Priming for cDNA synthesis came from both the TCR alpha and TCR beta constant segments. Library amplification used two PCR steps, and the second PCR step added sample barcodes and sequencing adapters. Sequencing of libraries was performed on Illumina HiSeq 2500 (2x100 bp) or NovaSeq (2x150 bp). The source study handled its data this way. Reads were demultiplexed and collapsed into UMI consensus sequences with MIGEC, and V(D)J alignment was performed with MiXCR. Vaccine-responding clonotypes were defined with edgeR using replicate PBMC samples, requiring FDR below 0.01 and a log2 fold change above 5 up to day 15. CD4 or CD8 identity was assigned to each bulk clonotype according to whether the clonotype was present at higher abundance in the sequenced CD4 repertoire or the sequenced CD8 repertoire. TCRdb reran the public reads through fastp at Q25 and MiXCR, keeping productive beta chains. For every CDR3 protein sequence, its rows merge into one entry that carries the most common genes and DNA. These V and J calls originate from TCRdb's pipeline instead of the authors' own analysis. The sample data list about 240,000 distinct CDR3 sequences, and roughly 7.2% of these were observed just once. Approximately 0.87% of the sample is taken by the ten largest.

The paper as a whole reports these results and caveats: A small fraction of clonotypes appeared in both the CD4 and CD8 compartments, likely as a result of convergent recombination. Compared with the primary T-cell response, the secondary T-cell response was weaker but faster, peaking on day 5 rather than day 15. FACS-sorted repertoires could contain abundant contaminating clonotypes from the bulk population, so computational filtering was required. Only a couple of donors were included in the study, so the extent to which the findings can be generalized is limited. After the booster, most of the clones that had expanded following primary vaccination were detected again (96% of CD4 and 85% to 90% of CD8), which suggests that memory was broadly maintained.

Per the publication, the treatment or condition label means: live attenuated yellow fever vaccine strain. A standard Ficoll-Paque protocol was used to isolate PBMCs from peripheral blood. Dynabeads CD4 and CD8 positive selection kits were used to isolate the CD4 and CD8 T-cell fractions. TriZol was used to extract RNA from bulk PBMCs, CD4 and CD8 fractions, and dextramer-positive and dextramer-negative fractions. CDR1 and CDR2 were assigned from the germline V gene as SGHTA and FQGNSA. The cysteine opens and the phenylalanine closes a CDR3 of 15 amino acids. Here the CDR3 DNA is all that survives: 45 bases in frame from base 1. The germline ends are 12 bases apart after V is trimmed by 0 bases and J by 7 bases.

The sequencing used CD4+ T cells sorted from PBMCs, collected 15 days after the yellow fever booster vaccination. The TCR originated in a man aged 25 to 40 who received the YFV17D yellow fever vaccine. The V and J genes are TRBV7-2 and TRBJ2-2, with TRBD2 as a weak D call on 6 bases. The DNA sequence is TGTGCCAGCAGCTTAGCAGGGTCGGGGGTCGGGGAGCTGTTTTTT. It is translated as CASSLAGSGVGELFF.